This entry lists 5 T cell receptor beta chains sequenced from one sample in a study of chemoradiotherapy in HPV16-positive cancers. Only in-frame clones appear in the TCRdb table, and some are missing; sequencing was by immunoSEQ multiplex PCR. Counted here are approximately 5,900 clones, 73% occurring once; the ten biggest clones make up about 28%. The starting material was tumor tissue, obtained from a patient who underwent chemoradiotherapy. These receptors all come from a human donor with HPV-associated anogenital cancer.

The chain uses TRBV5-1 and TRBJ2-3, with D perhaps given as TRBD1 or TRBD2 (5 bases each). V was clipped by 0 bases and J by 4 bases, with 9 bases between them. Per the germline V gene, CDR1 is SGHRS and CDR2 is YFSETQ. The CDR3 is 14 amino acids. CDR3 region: CASSLVGTSDTQYF. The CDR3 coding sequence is TGCGCCAGCAGCTTGGTAGGGACCTCAGATACGCAGTATTTT.

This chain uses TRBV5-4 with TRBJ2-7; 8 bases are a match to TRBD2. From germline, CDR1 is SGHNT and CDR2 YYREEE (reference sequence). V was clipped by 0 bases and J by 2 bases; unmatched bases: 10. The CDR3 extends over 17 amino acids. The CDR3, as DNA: TGTGCCAGCAGCTTGGGTTCTGGAGCGGGAGTCGCCTACGAGCAGTACTTC. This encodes CASSLGSGAGVAYEQYF.

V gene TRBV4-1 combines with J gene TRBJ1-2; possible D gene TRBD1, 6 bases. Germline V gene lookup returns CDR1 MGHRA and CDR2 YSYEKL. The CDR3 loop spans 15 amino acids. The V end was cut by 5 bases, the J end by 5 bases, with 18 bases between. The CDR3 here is CASSSRQVRLYGYTF. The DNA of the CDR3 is TGCGCCAGCAGCTCCAGACAGGTTCGATTGTATGGCTACACCTTC.

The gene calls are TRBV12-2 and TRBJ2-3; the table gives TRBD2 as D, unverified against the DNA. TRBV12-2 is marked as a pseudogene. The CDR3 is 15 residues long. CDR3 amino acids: CASRLARAGADTQYF. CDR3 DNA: TGTGCAAGTCGCTTAGCGCGGGCGGGGGCAGATACGCAGTATTTT.

CDR3 in amino acids: CSAGPSGRSTNTGELFF. The DNA for the CDR3 is TGCAGCGCAGGTCCTAGCGGGAGGTCTACGAACACCGGGGAGCTGTTTTTT. V gene TRBV29-1 combines with J gene TRBJ2-2; 11 nucleotides align to TRBD2. Germline assignment: CDR1 SQVTM and CDR2 ANQGSEA. The CDR3 is 17 amino acids. Unmatched junction bases numbered 10, after V lost 7 bases and J lost 0 bases.